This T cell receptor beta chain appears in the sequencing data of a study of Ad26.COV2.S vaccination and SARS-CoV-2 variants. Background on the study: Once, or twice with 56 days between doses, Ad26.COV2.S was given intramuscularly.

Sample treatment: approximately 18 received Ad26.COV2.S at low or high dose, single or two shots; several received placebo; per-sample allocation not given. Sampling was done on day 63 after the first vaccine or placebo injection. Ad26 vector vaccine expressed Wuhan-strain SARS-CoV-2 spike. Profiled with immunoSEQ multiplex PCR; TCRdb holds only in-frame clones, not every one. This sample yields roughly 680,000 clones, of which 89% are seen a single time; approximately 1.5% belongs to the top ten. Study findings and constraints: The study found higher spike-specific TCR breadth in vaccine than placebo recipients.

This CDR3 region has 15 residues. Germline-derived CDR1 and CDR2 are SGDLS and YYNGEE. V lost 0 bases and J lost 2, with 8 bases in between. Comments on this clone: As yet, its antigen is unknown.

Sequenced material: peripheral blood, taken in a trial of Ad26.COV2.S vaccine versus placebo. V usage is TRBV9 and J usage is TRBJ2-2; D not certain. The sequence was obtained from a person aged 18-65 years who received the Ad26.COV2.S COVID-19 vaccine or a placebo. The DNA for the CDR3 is TGTGCCAGCAGCGTAGTGGCGACTAACACCGGGGAGCTGTTTTTT. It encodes CASSVVATNTGELFF.